Listed below are T cell receptor beta chains from one sample, sequenced in a study of PD-L1 blockade in urothelial cancer. Data came from immunoSEQ multiplex PCR; TCRdb stores just in-frame clones and leaves some out. The sample has tens of thousands of clones, roughly 78% seen once; the top ten hold about 3.2%. The sample in question was PBMCs, obtained around atezolizumab (anti-PD-L1) treatment. Source of these receptors: a man aged 70-80 years with urothelial cancer. CDR3s include the opening cysteine and the closing phenylalanine or tryptophan. Fields, in order: clone size, V gene, D gene, J gene, CDR3 protein, CDR3 DNA. The D gene is left open where the match is weak. Some rows have no size entry. The others give once, few or many, or a class for an expanded clone.

.,TRBV11-2,TRBD2,TRBJ2-1,CASSQSGGAFDEQFF,TGTGCCAGCAGCCAAAGCGGGGGGGCATTCGATGAGCAGTTCTTC
.,TRBV29-1,TRBD1,TRBJ1-1,CSVTGGAEAFF,TGCAGCGTGACAGGGGGCGCTGAAGCTTTCTTT
.,TRBV7-8,TRBD2,TRBJ2-3,CASTPRGGLDLTDTQYF,TGTGCCAGCACCCCTCGAGGGGGACTAGACCTCACAGATACGCAGTATTTT
.,TRBV5-5,TRBD1,TRBJ1-1,CASSLNGQGVFADTEAFF,TGTGCCAGCAGCTTAAACGGACAGGGGGTTTTCGCAGACACTGAAGCTTTCTTT
once,TRBV30,.,TRBJ1-1,CAWSRTGLGGTEAFF,TGTGCCTGGAGCCGCACCGGACTGGGGGGGACTGAAGCTTTCTTT
.,TRBV7-3,.,TRBJ2-1,CASSTTRNNEQFF,TGTGCCAGCAGCACAACTAGGAACAATGAGCAGTTCTTC
.,TRBV5-1,.,TRBJ2-7,CASSLGQGEQYF,TGCGCCAGCAGCTTGGGTCAGGGCGAGCAGTACTTC
.,TRBV6-1,.,TRBJ1-1,CASSESFQGHTEAFF,TGTGCCAGCAGTGAGTCCTTCCAGGGGCACACTGAAGCTTTCTTT
.,TRBV6-6,.,TRBJ2-1,CASRNRDHEQFF,TGTGCCAGCAGGAACAGGGACCATGAGCAGTTCTTC
.,TRBV5-6,TRBD1,TRBJ2-5,CASSLDRGRRETQYF,TGTGCCAGCAGCCTCGACAGGGGGCGAAGAGAGACCCAGTACTTC